The source of this T cell receptor beta chain is a study of T-cell reconstitution after alpha-beta-depleted transplantation in children. Points from the study as a whole: High day-60 TCRbeta diversity in some patients came from surviving recipient T cells and thymic progenitors.

As regards this clonotype: Its antigen is currently unknown.

This CDR3 contains 15 residues. Germline trimming cut 3 bases from V and 3 bases from J; bases unmatched to any gene: 5. During its preparation, the TCRbeta library received unique molecular identifiers. TCRdb recomputed calls from the PCR reads with MiXCR, one row per CDR3 protein. The sample consists of hundreds of thousands of distinct CDR3 sequences, under 15% of them appearing once. The sequence derives from a girl aged 2 to 9 with congenital amegakaryocytic thrombocytopenia, due to receive a stem cell transplant. The J gene is TRBJ2-1, the V gene TRBV12-3 or TRBV12-4; 7 nucleotides agree with TRBD1. Sequenced here: PBMCs, sampled before TCRalphabeta/CD19-depleted stem cell transplant. The CDR3: CASSFRGTRYNEQFF. The CDR3 nucleotides read TGTGCCAGCAGTTTCAGGGGGACCCGCTACAATGAGCAGTTCTTC.